Presented here are 32 T cell receptor beta chains from one specimen sequenced in a study of shared clonotypes between healthy human individuals. Profiled with immunoSEQ multiplex PCR; TCRdb holds only in-frame clones, not every one. Here the sample spans roughly 1,100,000 clones, 65% to 75% being singletons. Specimen: memory CD4+ T cells sorted from blood. Subset denoted: CD45RA-negative fraction. These receptor sequences come from a man aged 18 to 29 in good health.

About this clone itself: Other DNA sequences in the same sample also yield this CDR3. The J gene is TRBJ1-2, the V gene TRBV5-1, with D uncertain. Germline CDR1 and CDR2: SGHRS and YFSETQ. This CDR3 spans 13 amino acids. V was trimmed by 3 bases and J by 4 bases, leaving 10 bases between them. The CDR3 reads CASSSGGPYGYTF. Here the CDR3 DNA reads TGCGCCAGCAGCTCAGGCGGCCCCTATGGCTACACCTTC.

The V call is TRBV10-2, the J call TRBJ2-7; no definite D call. Per the germline V gene, CDR1 is WSHSY and CDR2 is SAAADI. The CDR3 totals 12 residues. Trimming pared 2 bases from V and 5 bases from J, leaving 7 bases between. The CDR3 loop reads CASSESVHEQYF. CDR3 nucleotides: TGCGCCAGCAGTGAGAGCGTGCACGAGCAGTACTTC.

This clone occurred once. The chain has TRBV10-2 and TRBJ1-5; TRBD1 is a possible D gene (5 bases). Germline-derived CDR1 and CDR2 are WSHSY and SAAADI. CDR3 size: 14 residues. Deletions cut 6 bases from V and 4 bases from J, with 13 bases between. The CDR3 protein is CASRPTAPNQPQHF. CDR3 DNA sequence: TGCGCCAGCAGACCGACAGCCCCTAATCAGCCCCAGCATTTT.

This sequence joins TRBV2 and TRBJ2-2; the match to TRBD1 covers 9 bases. CDR3 length equals 14 residues. V shed 8 bases, J shed 4 bases, and the junction held 5 bases outside the gene matches. Germline V CDR1 and CDR2: SNHLY, FYNNEI. The CDR3 sequence is CASGTGTLTGELFF. CDR3 coding DNA: TGTGCCAGCGGGACAGGGACCCTCACCGGGGAGCTGTTTTTT.

The chain couples TRBV6-1 to TRBJ1-6; D is undetermined. Trimming pared 7 bases from V and 8 bases from J, leaving 18 bases between. The CDR3 sequence is 15 residues long. Germline CDR1 reads MNHNS; CDR2 reads SASEGT. In nucleotides, the CDR3 is TGTGCCAGCAACCCGGATAGGGCACGGGATTCACCCCTCCACTTT. Translating it yields CASNPDRARDSPLHF.

The gene calls are TRBV6-5 and TRBJ2-7, with 7 bases lining up with TRBD2. The ends lost 0 bases at V and 6 bases at J; junction bases unmatched: 11. The CDR3 length is 16 residues. Germline V lookup: CDR1 MNHEY, CDR2 SVGAGI. As DNA, the CDR3 is TGTGCCAGCAGTTACTCCCCGGGGAGGGGCAGTACCGAGCAGTACTTC. It is translated as CASSYSPGRGSTEQYF.

The chain recombines TRBV28 with TRBJ2-3; D is uncertain. Germline V lookup: CDR1 MDHEN, CDR2 SYDVKM. The ends were cut back, 3 bases at V and 5 bases at J, with 15 bases in the middle. The CDR3 length is 15 residues. CDR3 DNA: TGTGCCAGCAGTTTTGGGAACTCCTTCGGAGATACGCAGTATTTT. Encoded protein: CASSFGNSFGDTQYF.

The chain has TRBV6-1 and TRBJ2-7; no clear D gene. The germline V gene encodes CDR1 MNHNS and CDR2 SASEGT. This CDR3 spans 13 amino acids. The V end lost 1 base, the J end lost 4 bases, and 8 bases lay between the germline ends. Written as DNA, the CDR3 is TGTGCCAGCAGTGAAGAGGTTAAATACGAGCAGTACTTC. Its protein is CASSEEVKYEQYF.

This clone was observed a single time. V gene TRBV7-9 combines with J gene TRBJ1-2; TRBD1 agrees at 8 bases. The CDR3 totals 14 residues. Germline CDR1 SEHNR, CDR2 FQNEAQ (reference sequence). J lost 2 bases, V lost 1 base, and 0 bases had no gene match. The CDR3 bases are TGTGCCAGCAGCTTAGGGGACAGGAACTATGGCTACACCTTC. Residues: CASSLGDRNYGYTF.

The V gene is TRBV7-9, the J gene TRBJ1-1; D ambiguous. Trimming removed 2 bases at V and 0 bases at J, with 7 bases between. Germline CDR1 SEHNR, CDR2 FQNEAQ (reference sequence). This CDR3 comprises 14 residues. CDR3 residues: CASSLSGMNTEAFF. Here the CDR3 DNA reads TGTGCCAGCAGCTTATCAGGCATGAACACTGAAGCTTTCTTT.

The chain carries TRBV7-3 and TRBJ2-3, with 7 bases lining up with TRBD1. V shed 5 bases, J shed 3 bases, and the junction held 8 bases outside the gene matches. CDR1 and CDR2 (germline): SGHTA, FQGTGA. The CDR3 has 15 amino acids. The CDR3 DNA reads TGTGCCAGCAGCATGGGACAGAGGGGGACAGATACGCAGTATTTT. It encodes CASSMGQRGTDTQYF.

Comment on this clone: This specimen includes other DNA sequences encoding the same CDR3. The genes are TRBV18 and TRBJ2-3, with D unresolved. The CDR3 totals 12 residues. The germline gives CDR1 KGHSH, CDR2 LQKENI. Between the trimmed V and J ends, which lost 2 bases and 3 bases, there was a span of 3 bases. CDR3 in DNA: TGTGCCAGCTCACCAGATACAGATACGCAGTATTTT. As protein: CASSPDTDTQYF.

This rearrangement joins TRBV5-6 to TRBJ2-3; possible D gene TRBD2, 6 bases. Trimming removed 2 bases at V and 3 bases at J, with 13 bases between. Germline V lookup: CDR1 SGHDT, CDR2 YYEEEE. The CDR3 has 15 residues. The CDR3, as DNA: TGTGCCAGCAGCTTTACGGGAGTGGGAACAGATACGCAGTATTTT. Its translation: CASSFTGVGTDTQYF.

Only a few counts were recorded for this clone. The chain links TRBV15 to TRBJ1-5; the match to TRBD1 covers 9 bases. CDR3 length: 16 residues. Germline loops: CDR1 LNHNV, CDR2 YYDKDF (reference sequence). With V trimmed by 0 bases and J by 6 bases, 6 bases remained unmatched. The CDR3 region has the DNA TGTGCCACCAGCAGAGATCCTGGGACAGGGACTCAGCCCCAGCATTTT. Its translation is CATSRDPGTGTQPQHF.

V usage is TRBV19 and J usage is TRBJ2-2; no clear D gene. CDR1 is LNHDA and CDR2 is SQIVND in the germline V gene (reference sequence). This CDR3 comprises 11 residues. V shed 6 bases and J shed 7 bases, with 6 bases lying between them. As DNA, the CDR3 is TGTGCCAGTAGGTTCAGCGGGGAGCTGTTTTTT. Translation: CASRFSGELFF.

The V gene is TRBV2, the J gene TRBJ2-5; TRBD1 matches at 7 bases. V dropped 5 bases and J dropped 6; count of bases not matched to a gene: 6. CDR1 and CDR2 (germline): SNHLY, FYNNEI. CDR3 length: 13 amino acids. DNA of the CDR3: TGTGCCAGCAGTCAGGGGGACGGAAAGACCCAGTACTTC. Translation gives CASSQGDGKTQYF.

The J gene is TRBJ1-4, the V gene TRBV29-1, with TRBD1 identical over 7 bases. The J segment lost 7 bases and the V segment lost 4 bases, leaving 15 bases of the junction unmatched. The CDR3 has 16 amino acids. Germline CDR1 and CDR2: SQVTM and ANQGSEA. The DNA for the CDR3 is TGCAGCGTTGTCCTTGGGAAACAGGGGTTGGGTGAAAAACTGTTTTTT. Protein sequence: CSVVLGKQGLGEKLFF.

The chain couples TRBV7-2 to TRBJ1-2, with TRBD1 identical over 9 bases. The CDR3 is 14 residues long. Germline CDR1 reads SGHTA; CDR2 reads FQGNSA. With V trimmed by 5 bases and J by 6 bases, 7 bases remained unmatched. CDR3 DNA: TGTGCCAGCAGCCCACGACAGGGGGATCATGGCTACACCTTC. Its protein product is CASSPRQGDHGYTF.

This clone appeared a single time. The chain carries TRBV10-3 and TRBJ2-2, with D possibly being TRBD1 (6 bases). This CDR3 spans 13 amino acids. Deletions cut 6 bases from V and 6 bases from J, with 11 bases between. CDR1 and CDR2 from the germline V gene are ENHRY and SYGVKD. The CDR3 DNA follows: TGTGCCATCAGCGGACAGAATTCCGGGGAGCTGTTTTTT. Translating it yields CAISGQNSGELFF.

The rearrangement uses TRBV5-6 and TRBJ1-4; maybe TRBD1 (5 bases). Germline-derived CDR1 and CDR2 are SGHDT and YYEEEE. V lost 4 bases to trimming and J lost 6 bases, with 19 bases between them. The CDR3 sequence is 16 residues long. The CDR3 nucleotides read TGTGCCAGCAGCCCTACTGGGGGGGTTCCCCATGAAAAACTGTTTTTT. It yields the protein CASSPTGGVPHEKLFF.

This sequence joins TRBV14 and TRBJ2-7, with TRBD2 identical over 12 bases. J gave up 2 bases and V 2 bases, and 1 base lay outside the gene matches. The germline V gene encodes CDR1 SGHDN and CDR2 FVKESK. The CDR3 has 15 residues. CDR3 nucleotide sequence: TGTGCCAGCAGCCAATGGACTAGCGGGGCCTACGAGCAGTACTTC. This gives the protein CASSQWTSGAYEQYF.

This clone was counted a few times. The CDR3 loop reads CAWSEGGNTEAFF. CDR3 sequence (DNA): TGTGCCTGGAGTGAAGGGGGGAACACTGAAGCTTTCTTT. V gene TRBV30 combines with J gene TRBJ1-1, with a tentative D call TRBD1 (6 bases). The CDR3 consists of 13 residues. The V end lost 1 base, the J end lost 1 base, and 7 bases lay between the germline ends. Per the germline V gene, CDR1 is GTSNPN and CDR2 is SVGIG (reference sequence).

V and J are TRBV11-2 and TRBJ2-2; 8 bases agree with TRBD2. Germline CDR1 SGHAT, CDR2 FQNNGV. The CDR3 has 15 residues. J lost 7 bases, V lost 5 bases, and 9 bases had no gene match. The CDR3 sequence is CASSPGTRTLGELFF. The CDR3 region has the DNA TGTGCCAGCAGCCCCGGGACTAGGACGCTCGGGGAGCTGTTTTTT.

The chain is built from TRBV7-2 and TRBJ2-7, with 13 bases aligning to TRBD2. Unmatched junction bases numbered 4, after V lost 5 bases and J lost 0 bases. The CDR3 consists of 16 residues. CDR1 and CDR2 (germline): SGHTA, FQGNSA. CDR3 DNA: TGTGCCAGCAGCCCCGGGACTAGCGGGAACTCCTACGAGCAGTACTTC. This gives the protein CASSPGTSGNSYEQYF.

The CDR3 DNA follows: TGTGCCAGCAGCTTAAAGGCTAGCGGGACCTCTAGCACAGATACGCAGTATTTT. Protein product: CASSLKASGTSSTDTQYF. This rearrangement joins TRBV7-2 to TRBJ2-3, with 9 bases fitting TRBD2. Trimming at V came to 2 bases and at J to 0 bases, leaving 9 bases not matched to a gene. This CDR3 contains 18 residues. Germline V gene data show CDR1 as SGHTA and CDR2 as FQGNSA.

The chain has TRBV7-9 and TRBJ2-4; tentatively, D is TRBD2 (6 bases). Germline assignment: CDR1 SEHNR and CDR2 FQNEAQ (reference sequence). The V and J ends lost 4 bases and 2 bases respectively, with 15 bases between them. CDR3 size: 16 residues. The CDR3 coding sequence is TGTGCCAGCAGCTGGTCGGGGGTGGGTACCAAAAACATTCAGTACTTC. As protein: CASSWSGVGTKNIQYF.

The count of this clone is one. The chain joins TRBV4-1 to TRBJ2-7; 10 nucleotides align to TRBD1. The J segment lost 2 bases and the V segment lost 4 bases, leaving 5 bases of the junction unmatched. This CDR3 spans 15 amino acids. Germline CDR1 MGHRA, CDR2 YSYEKL. Here the CDR3 reads CASSPAGTGAYEQYF. CDR3 sequence (DNA): TGCGCCAGCAGCCCCGCCGGGACAGGGGCCTACGAGCAGTACTTC.

This clone was counted only a few times. The rearrangement links TRBV2 to TRBJ2-7, with a weak D call TRBD1 (6 bases). The V gene's germline CDR1 is SNHLY and CDR2 FYNNEI. Trimming pared 4 bases from V and 1 base from J, leaving 20 bases between. The CDR3 covers 17 residues. CDR3 residues: CASSVPERGQTSYEQYF. CDR3 nucleotide sequence: TGTGCCAGCAGTGTCCCAGAGAGGGGACAAACTTCCTACGAGCAGTACTTC.

The table lists this clone with a few counts. Distinct nucleotide sequences in the sample also encode this CDR3. The chain recombines TRBV5-4 with TRBJ2-1; D possibly corresponds to TRBD1 (6 bases). This CDR3 is 15 amino acids long. V lost 4 bases to trimming and J lost 0 bases, with 11 bases between them. The germline gives CDR1 SGHNT, CDR2 YYREEE (reference sequence). CDR3 protein: CASSLDRSSYNEQFF. For the CDR3, the DNA is TGTGCCAGCAGCCTCGACAGGAGCTCCTACAATGAGCAGTTCTTC.

This clone showed up just a few times. The chain is built from TRBV6-5 and TRBJ1-6; 8 bases are shared with TRBD1. Per the germline V gene, CDR1 is MNHEY and CDR2 is SVGAGI. The CDR3 totals 12 residues. With 4 bases clipped from V and 14 bases from J, the junction kept 4 bases outside the gene matches. The CDR3 protein is CASSSEQGALHF. The CDR3 DNA follows: TGTGCCAGCAGTTCGGAACAGGGGGCCCTCCACTTT.

J is TRBJ2-6 and V is TRBV7-2, with D possibly TRBD1 on 5 matching bases. The CDR3 length is 18 residues. V was shortened by 6 bases and J by 0 bases, with 18 bases between the two germline ends. In germline, CDR1 is SGHTA, CDR2 FQGNSA. This CDR3 is CASSREPSRGSGANVLTF. The CDR3 DNA follows: TGTGCCAGCAGTCGCGAACCCTCAAGGGGCTCTGGGGCCAACGTCCTGACTTTC.

J is TRBJ2-7 and V is TRBV2; D may be TRBD1 (5 bases). Trimming took off 5 bases at V and 2 bases at J, with 7 bases between the two ends. The CDR3 has 12 amino acids. Germline V gene data show CDR1 as SNHLY and CDR2 as FYNNEI. CDR3 DNA: TGTGCCAGCAGTCAGGGCCCCTACGAGCAGTACTTC. Translation gives CASSQGPYEQYF.